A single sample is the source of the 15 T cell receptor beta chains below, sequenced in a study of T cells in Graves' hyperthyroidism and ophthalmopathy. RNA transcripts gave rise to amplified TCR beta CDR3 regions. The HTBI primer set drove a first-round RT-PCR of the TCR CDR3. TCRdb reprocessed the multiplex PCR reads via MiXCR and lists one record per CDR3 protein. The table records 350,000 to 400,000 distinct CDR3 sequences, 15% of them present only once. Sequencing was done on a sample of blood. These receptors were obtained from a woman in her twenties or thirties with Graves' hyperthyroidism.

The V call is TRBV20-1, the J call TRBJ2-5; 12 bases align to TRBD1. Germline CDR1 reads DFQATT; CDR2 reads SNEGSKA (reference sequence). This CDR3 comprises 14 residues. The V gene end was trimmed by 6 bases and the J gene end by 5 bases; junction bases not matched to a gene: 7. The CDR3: CSATGTGGRETQYF. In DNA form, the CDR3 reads TGCAGTGCGACCGGGACAGGGGGCCGGGAGACCCAGTACTTC.

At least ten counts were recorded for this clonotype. CDR3 region: CASSTDLGARYNEQFF. DNA of the CDR3: TGCGCCAGCAGCACGGACCTAGGGGCGAGATACAATGAGCAGTTCTTC. This sequence joins TRBV5-1 and TRBJ2-1, with D maybe TRBD1 (5 bases). This CDR3 region has 16 residues. The V end was cut by 4 bases, the J end by 4 bases, with 18 bases between. Germline CDR1 and CDR2: SGHRS and YFSETQ.

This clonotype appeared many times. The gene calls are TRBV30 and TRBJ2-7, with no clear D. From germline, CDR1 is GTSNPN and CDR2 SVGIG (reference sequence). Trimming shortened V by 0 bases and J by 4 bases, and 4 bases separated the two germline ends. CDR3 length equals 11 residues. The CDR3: CAWSVRYEQYF. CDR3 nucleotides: TGTGCCTGGAGTGTACGGTACGAGCAGTACTTC.

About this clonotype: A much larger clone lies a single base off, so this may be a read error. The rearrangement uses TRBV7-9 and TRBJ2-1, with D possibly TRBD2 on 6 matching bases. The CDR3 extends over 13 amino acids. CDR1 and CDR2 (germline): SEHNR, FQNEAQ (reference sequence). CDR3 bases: TGTCCCAGCACCAAGCTGCGGGACTTTGAGCAGTTCTTC. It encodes CPSTKLRDFEQFF.

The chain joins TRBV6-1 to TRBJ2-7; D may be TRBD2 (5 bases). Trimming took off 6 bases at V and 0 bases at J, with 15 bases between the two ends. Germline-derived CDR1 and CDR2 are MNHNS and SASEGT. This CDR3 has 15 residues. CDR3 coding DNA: TGTGCCAGCAGGGAGGCGTTGGGAAGCTCCTACGAGCAGTACTTC. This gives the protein CASREALGSSYEQYF.

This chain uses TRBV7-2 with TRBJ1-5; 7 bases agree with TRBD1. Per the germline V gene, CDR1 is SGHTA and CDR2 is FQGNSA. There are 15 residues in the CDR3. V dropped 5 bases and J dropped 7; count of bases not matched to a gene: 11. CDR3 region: CTSSVYRGGRQPQHF. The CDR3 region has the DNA TGTACCAGCAGCGTATACAGGGGAGGGCGGCAGCCCCAGCATTTT.

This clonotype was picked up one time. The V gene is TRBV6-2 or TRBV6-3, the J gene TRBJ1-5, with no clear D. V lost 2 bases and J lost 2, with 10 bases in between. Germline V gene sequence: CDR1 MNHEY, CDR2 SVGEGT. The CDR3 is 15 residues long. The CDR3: CASSYPSSGNQPQHF. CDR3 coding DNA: TGTGCCAGCAGTTACCCCTCTAGCGGCAATCAGCCCCAGCATTTT.

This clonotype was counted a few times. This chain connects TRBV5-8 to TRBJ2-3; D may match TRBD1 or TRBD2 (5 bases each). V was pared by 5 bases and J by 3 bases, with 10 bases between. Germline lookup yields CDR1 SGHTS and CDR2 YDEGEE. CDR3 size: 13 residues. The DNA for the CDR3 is TGTGCCAGCAGTTTGTGGGGGACAGATACGCAGTATTTT. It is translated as CASSLWGTDTQYF.

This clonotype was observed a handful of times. Here the CDR3 reads CASSTPGVYNEQFF. CDR3 nucleotides: TGTGCCAGCAGTACCCCGGGAGTCTACAATGAGCAGTTCTTC. The chain links TRBV27 to TRBJ2-1, with a weak D call TRBD2 (6 bases). The CDR3 spans 14 residues. Germline V gene lookup returns CDR1 MNHEY and CDR2 SMNVEV (reference sequence). V was cut by 5 bases and J by 3 bases, with 11 bases left in between.

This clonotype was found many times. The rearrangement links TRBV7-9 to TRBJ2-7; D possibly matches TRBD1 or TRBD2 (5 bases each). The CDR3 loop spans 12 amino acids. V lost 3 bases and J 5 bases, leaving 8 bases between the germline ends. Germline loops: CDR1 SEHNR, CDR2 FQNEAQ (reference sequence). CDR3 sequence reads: CASSFGADEQYF. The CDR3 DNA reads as TGTGCCAGCAGCTTCGGGGCTGACGAGCAGTACTTC.

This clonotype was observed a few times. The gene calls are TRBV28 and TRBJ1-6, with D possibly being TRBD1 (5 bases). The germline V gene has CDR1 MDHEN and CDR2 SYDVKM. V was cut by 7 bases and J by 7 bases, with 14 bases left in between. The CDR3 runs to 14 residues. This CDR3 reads CASTPGRKNSPLHF. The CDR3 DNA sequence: TGTGCCAGCACCCCGGGACGTAAAAATTCACCCCTCCACTTT.

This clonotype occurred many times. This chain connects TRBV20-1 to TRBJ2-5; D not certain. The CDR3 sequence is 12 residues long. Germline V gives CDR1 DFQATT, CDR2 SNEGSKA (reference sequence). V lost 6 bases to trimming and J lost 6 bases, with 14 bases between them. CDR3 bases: TGCAGTGCCCTAGAGAGGCTGAAGACCCAGTACTTC. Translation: CSALERLKTQYF.

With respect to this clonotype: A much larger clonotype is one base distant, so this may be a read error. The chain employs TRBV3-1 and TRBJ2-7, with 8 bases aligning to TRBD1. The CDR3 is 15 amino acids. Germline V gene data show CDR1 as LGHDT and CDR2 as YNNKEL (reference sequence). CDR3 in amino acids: CASTQEDREGYEQYF. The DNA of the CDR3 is TGTGCCAGCACCCAAGAGGACAGGGAAGGGTACGAGCAGTACTTC.

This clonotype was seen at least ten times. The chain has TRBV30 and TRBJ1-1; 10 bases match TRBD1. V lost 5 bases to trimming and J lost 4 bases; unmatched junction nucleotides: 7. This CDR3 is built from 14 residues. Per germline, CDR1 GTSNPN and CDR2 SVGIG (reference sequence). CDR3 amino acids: CAWGDRGGSTEAFF. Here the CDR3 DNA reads TGTGCCTGGGGGGACAGGGGTGGCAGCACTGAAGCTTTCTTT. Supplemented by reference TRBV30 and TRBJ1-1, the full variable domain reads SQTIHQWPATLVQPVGSPLSLECTVEGTSNPNLYWYRQAAGRGLQLLFYSVGIGQISSEVPQNLSASRPQDRQFILSSKKLLLSDSGFYLCAWGDRGGSTEAFFGQGTRLTVV.

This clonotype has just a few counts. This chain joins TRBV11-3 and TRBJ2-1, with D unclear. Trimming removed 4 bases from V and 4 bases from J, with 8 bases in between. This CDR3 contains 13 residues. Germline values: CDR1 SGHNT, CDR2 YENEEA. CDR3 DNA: TGTGCCAGCAGCTACAACGAGTACAATGAGCAGTTCTTC. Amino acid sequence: CASSYNEYNEQFF.